This TCR beta chain was identified during a study of blood T cell repertoires in COVID-19. Study-level information: Collection of acute and convalescent COVID-19 samples took place in the United States, Italy and Spain. T cells, B-cell-depleted T cells, or PBMCs supplied cDNA or gDNA.

Using immunoSEQ multiplex PCR, the repertoire was profiled, and TCRdb retains in-frame clones only, with some absent. This sample has under 250,000 clones, with 75% to 85% found just once. Points on this clone: Compared with germline, one end of the junction differs, possibly owing to a read error.

Germline CDR1 SSHAT, CDR2 FNYEAQ (reference sequence). This CDR3 region has 16 residues. The sequenced material came from peripheral blood. This receptor was obtained from a human donor in a cohort sampled during active COVID-19. The rearrangement joins TRBV7-7 to TRBJ2-3; D is ambiguous. The DNA of the CDR3 is TGTGCTAGCAGCTTAGCTATCTCGGCGGGCACAGATACGCAGTATTTT. This codes for CASSLAISAGTDTQYF.